This T cell receptor (beta chain) was sequenced during a study of blood T cell repertoires in COVID-19. Whole-study context: Acute-phase and convalescent COVID-19 samples originated in the United States, Italy and Spain. T cells, B-cell-depleted T cells, or PBMCs provided the cDNA or gDNA that served as material.

V was cut by 5 bases and J by 3 bases, with 11 bases left in between. Germline V lookup: CDR1 SGHTA, CDR2 FQGNSA. The CDR3 spans 13 residues. Per the study methods: How many nucleated cells were present was estimated from reference gene primer amplification. Repertoires were generated with immunoSEQ multiplex PCR, while TCRdb's copy carries only in-frame clones and drops some. V, J and clone size derive from that table, while D and trimming were established from the DNA sequence. The sample shows around 50,000 clones, roughly 90% of them seen only once. The receptor's source is a human donor in a cohort sampled during active COVID-19. The rearrangement links TRBV7-2 to TRBJ2-7; D gene ambiguous. Sample: peripheral blood. The CDR3 DNA sequence: TGTGCCAGCAGCAAATGGGCCGGCTACGAGCAGTACTTC. It specifies CASSKWAGYEQYF.